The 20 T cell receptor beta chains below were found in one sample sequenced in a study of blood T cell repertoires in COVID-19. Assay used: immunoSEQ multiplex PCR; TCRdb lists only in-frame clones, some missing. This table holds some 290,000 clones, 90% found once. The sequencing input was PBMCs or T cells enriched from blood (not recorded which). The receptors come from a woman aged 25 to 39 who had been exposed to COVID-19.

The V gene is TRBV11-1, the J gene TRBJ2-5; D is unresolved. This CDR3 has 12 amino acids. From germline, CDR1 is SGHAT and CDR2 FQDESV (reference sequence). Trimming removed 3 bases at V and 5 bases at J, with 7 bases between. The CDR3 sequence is CASSLVLETQYF. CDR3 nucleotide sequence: TGTGCCAGCAGCTTGGTACTGGAGACCCAGTACTTC. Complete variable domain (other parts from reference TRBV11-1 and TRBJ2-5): EAEVAQSPRYKITEKSQAVAFWCDPISGHATLYWYRQILGQGPELLVQFQDESVVDDSQLPKDRFSAERLKGVDSTLKIQPAELGDSAMYLCASSLVLETQYFGPGTRLLVL.

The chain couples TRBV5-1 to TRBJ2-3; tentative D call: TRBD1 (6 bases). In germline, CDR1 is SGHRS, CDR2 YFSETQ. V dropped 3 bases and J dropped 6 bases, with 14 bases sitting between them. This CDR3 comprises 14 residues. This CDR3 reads CASSSPGHTDTQYF. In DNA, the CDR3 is TGCGCCAGCAGCTCCCCGGGACACACGGATACGCAGTATTTT.

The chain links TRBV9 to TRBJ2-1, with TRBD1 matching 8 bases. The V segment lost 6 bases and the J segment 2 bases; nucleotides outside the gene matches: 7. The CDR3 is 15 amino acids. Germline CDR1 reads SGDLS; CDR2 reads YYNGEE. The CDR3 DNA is TGTGCCAGCACTCCGACAGGGGTTCCCTACAATGAGCAGTTCTTC. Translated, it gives CASTPTGVPYNEQFF.

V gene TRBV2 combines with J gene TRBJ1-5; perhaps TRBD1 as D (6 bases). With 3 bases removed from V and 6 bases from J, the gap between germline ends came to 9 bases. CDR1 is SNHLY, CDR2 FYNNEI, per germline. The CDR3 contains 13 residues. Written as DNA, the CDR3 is TGTGCCAGCAGTGAGGGGGCGAGTCAGCCCCAGCATTTT. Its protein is CASSEGASQPQHF. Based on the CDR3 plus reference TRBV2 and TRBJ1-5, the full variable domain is EPEVTQTPSHQVTQMGQEVILRCVPISNHLYFYWYRQILGQKVEFLVSFYNNEISEKSEIFDDQFSVERPDGSNFTLKIRSTKLEDSAMYFCASSEGASQPQHFGDGTRLSIL.

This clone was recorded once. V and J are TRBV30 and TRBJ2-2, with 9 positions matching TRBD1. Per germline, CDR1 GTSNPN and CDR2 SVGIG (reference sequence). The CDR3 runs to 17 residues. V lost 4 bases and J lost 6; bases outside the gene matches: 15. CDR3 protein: CAWTAWGTGNSAGELFF. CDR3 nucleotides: TGTGCCTGGACCGCCTGGGGGACAGGGAATTCGGCCGGGGAGCTGTTTTTT. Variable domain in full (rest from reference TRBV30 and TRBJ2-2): SQTIHQWPATLVQPVGSPLSLECTVEGTSNPNLYWYRQAAGRGLQLLFYSVGIGQISSEVPQNLSASRPQDRQFILSSKKLLLSDSGFYLCAWTAWGTGNSAGELFFGEGSRLTVL.

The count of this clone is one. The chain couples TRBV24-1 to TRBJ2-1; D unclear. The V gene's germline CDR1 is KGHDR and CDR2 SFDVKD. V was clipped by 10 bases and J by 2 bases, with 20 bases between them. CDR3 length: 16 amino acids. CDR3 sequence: CATSSGSGPAYNEQFF. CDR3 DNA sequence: TGTGCCACTTCCTCTGGATCAGGCCCGGCCTACAATGAGCAGTTCTTC.

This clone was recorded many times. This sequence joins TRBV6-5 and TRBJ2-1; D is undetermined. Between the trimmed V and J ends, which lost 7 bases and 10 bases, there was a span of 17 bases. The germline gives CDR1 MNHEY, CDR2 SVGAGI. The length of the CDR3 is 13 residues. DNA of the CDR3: TGTGCCAGCATGCCACAGCTACAATGGGAGCAGTTCTTC. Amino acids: CASMPQLQWEQFF.

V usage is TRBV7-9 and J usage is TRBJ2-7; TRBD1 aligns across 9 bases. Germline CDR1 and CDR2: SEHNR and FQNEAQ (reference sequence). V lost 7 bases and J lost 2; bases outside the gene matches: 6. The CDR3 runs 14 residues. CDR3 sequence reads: CASTPGQGAYEQYF. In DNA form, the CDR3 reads TGTGCCAGCACCCCGGGACAGGGAGCCTACGAGCAGTACTTC.

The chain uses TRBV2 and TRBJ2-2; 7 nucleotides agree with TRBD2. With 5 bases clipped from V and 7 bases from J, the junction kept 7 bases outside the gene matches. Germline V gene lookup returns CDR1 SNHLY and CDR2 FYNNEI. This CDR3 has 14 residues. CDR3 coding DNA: TGTGCCAGCAGTTCCCGACTAGCCGGCGGGGAGCTGTTTTTT. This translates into CASSSRLAGGELFF.

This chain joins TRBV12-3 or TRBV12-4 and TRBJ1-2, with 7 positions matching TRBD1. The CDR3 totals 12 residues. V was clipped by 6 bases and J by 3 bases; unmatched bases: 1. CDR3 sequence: CASRGQHYGYTF. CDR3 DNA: TGTGCCAGCAGGGGACAGCACTATGGCTACACCTTC.

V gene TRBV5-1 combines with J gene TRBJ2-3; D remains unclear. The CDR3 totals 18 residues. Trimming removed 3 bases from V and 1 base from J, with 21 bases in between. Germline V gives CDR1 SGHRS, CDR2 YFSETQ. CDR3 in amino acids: CASSSARQRGYRTDTQYF. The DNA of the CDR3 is TGCGCCAGCAGCTCCGCCCGTCAGCGCGGTTATCGCACAGATACGCAGTATTTT.

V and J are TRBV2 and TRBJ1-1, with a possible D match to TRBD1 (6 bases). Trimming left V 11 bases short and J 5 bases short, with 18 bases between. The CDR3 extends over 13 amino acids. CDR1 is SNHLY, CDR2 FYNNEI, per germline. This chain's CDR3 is CAGKDSWGTEAFF. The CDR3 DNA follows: TGTGCCGGAAAGGACAGTTGGGGGACTGAAGCTTTCTTT.

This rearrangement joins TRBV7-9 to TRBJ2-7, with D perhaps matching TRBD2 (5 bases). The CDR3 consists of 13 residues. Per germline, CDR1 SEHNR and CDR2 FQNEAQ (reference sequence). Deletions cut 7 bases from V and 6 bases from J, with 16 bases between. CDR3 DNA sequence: TGTGCCAGCACCCCGCCGGGAAGTTTCGAGCAGTACTTC. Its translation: CASTPPGSFEQYF.

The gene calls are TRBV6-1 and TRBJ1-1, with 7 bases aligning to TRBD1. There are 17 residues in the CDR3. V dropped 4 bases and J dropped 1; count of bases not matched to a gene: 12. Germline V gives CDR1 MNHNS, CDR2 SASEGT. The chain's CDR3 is CASSGSLGQPRNTEAFF. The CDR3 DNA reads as TGTGCCAGCAGTGGAAGTTTGGGACAGCCGAGGAACACTGAAGCTTTCTTT.

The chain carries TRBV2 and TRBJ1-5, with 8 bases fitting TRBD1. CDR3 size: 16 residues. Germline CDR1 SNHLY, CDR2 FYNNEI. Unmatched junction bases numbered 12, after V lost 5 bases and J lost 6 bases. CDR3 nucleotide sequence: TGTGCCAGCAGTCCAGACAGGGGAATCACAGGTCAGCCCCAGCATTTT. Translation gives CASSPDRGITGQPQHF.

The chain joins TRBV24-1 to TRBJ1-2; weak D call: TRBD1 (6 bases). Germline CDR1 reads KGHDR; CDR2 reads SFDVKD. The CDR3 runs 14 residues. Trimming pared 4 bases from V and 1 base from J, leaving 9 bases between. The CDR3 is CATSDRTVNYGYTF. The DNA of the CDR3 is TGTGCCACCAGTGACCGGACAGTTAACTATGGCTACACCTTC.

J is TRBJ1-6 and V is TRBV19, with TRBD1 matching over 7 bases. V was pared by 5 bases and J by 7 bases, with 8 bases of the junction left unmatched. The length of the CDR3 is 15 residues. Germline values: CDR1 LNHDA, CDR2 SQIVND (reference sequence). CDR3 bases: TGTGCCAGTAGTTCTCCGGACAGGTTAAATTCACCCCTCCACTTT. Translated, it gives CASSSPDRLNSPLHF.

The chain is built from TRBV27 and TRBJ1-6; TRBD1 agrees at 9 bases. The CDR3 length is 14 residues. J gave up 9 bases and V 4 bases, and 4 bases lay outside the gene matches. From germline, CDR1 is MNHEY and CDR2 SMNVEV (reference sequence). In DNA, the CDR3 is TGTGCCAGCAGTTACGACAGGGGGGTTTCACCCCTCCACTTT. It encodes CASSYDRGVSPLHF.

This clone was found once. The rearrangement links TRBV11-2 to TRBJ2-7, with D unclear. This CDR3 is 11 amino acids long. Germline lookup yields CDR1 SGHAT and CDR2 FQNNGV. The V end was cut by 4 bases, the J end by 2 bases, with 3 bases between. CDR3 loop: CASSSAYEQYF. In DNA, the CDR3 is TGTGCCAGCAGCTCCGCCTACGAGCAGTACTTC.

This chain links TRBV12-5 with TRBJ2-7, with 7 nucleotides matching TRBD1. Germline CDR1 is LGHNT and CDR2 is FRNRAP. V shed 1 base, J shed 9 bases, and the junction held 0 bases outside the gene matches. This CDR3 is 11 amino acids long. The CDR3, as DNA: TGTGCTAGTGGTTTGGAGGGGGCGCAGTACTTC. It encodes CASGLEGAQYF.